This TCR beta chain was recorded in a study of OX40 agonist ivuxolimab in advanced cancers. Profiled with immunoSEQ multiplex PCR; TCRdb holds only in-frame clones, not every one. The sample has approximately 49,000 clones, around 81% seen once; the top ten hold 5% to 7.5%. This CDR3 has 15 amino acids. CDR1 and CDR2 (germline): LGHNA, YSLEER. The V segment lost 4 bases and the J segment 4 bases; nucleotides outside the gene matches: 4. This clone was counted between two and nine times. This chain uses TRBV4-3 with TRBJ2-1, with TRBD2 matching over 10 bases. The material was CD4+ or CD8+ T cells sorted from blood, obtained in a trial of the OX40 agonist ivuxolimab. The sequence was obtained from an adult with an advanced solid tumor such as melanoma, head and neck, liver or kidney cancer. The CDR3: CASSPGTSDYNEQFF. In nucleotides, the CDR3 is TGCGCCAGCAGCCCCGGGACTAGCGATTACAATGAGCAGTTCTTC.